The 29 T cell receptor beta chains below come from one sample, sequenced in a study of shared clonotypes between healthy human individuals. Naive CD8 cells, CD45RO-negative and positively selected for CCR7, excluded terminally differentiated effector memory CD45RA+ cells. TCRdb keeps only in-frame clones here, not all; method: immunoSEQ multiplex PCR. The sample shows around 2,100,000 clones, around 96% of them seen only once. The sample consisted of naive CD8+ T cells sorted from blood. These TCRs come from a man in his late teens or twenties in good health.

A note on this clone: The same CDR3 arises from other DNA sequences in this sample as well. V and J are TRBV6-5 and TRBJ2-1, with 8 bases fitting TRBD1. CDR3 length: 14 residues. CDR1 MNHEY and CDR2 SVGAGI come from the germline V gene. J gave up 5 bases and V 2 bases, and 2 bases lay outside the gene matches. The CDR3 spells CASSYGTGDNEQFF. Here the CDR3 DNA reads TGTGCCAGCAGTTACGGGACAGGAGACAATGAGCAGTTCTTC.

The CDR3 loop is CASSLGTGWSYEQYF. CDR3 nucleotide sequence: TGTGCCAGCAGTTTAGGGACAGGGTGGTCCTACGAGCAGTACTTC. This chain uses TRBV27 with TRBJ2-7; the match to TRBD1 covers 9 bases. The CDR3 covers 15 residues. V shed 2 bases, J shed 1 base, and the junction held 3 bases outside the gene matches. CDR1 and CDR2 (germline): MNHEY, SMNVEV (reference sequence).

Comment on this clone: Other DNA sequences of this sample code for an identical CDR3. This chain links TRBV13 with TRBJ1-2; no reliable D call. V lost 1 base and J 8 bases, leaving 5 bases between the germline ends. This CDR3 region has 11 residues. Per the germline V gene, CDR1 is PRHDT and CDR2 is FYEKMQ (reference sequence). The CDR3 nucleotides are TGTGCCAGCAGCTTAGAAGGAGGCTACACCTTC. This translates into CASSLEGGYTF. Drawing the rest from reference TRBV13 and TRBJ1-2, the complete variable domain is AAGVIQSPRHLIKEKRETATLKCYPIPRHDTVYWYQQGPGQDPQFLISFYEKMQSDKGSIPDRFSAQQFSDYHSELNMSSLELGDSALYFCASSLEGGYTFGSGTRLTVV.

About this clone: Other DNA sequences within the sample encode an identical CDR3. The V call is TRBV4-3, the J call TRBJ2-5, with D unresolved. CDR1 LGHNA and CDR2 YSLEER come from the germline V gene. V shed 0 bases and J shed 1 base, with 6 bases lying between them. The CDR3 consists of 14 residues. The CDR3 DNA sequence: TGCGCCAGCAGCCAAGATCCAGGCCAAGAGACCCAGTACTTC. Translated, it gives CASSQDPGQETQYF.

The chain joins TRBV27 to TRBJ1-5; D is perhaps TRBD1 (5 bases). V was pared by 7 bases and J by 2 bases, with 12 bases between. This CDR3 region has 14 residues. Germline CDR1 reads MNHEY; CDR2 reads SMNVEV (reference sequence). CDR3 DNA: TGTGCCAGCAAAATTGGGGGGGGCAATCAGCCCCAGCATTTT. Residues: CASKIGGGNQPQHF.

This clone was observed once. The identical CDR3 is also encoded by other nucleotide sequences in the sample. The chain is built from TRBV6-5 and TRBJ1-1; 8 bases agree with TRBD1. The CDR3 runs to 14 residues. V lost 2 bases to trimming and J lost 5 bases; unmatched junction nucleotides: 4. The germline V gene encodes CDR1 MNHEY and CDR2 SVGAGI. The CDR3 sequence is CASSYGQGGTEAFF. In DNA, the CDR3 is TGTGCCAGCAGTTACGGACAGGGAGGGACTGAAGCTTTCTTT.

This rearrangement joins TRBV7-2 to TRBJ2-5, with 11 positions matching TRBD2. The CDR3 has 17 residues. V shed 4 bases and J 4 bases; nucleotides not matched to a gene: 11. Germline CDR1 is SGHTA and CDR2 is FQGNSA. The CDR3 nucleotides read TGTGCCAGCAGCTATGTGACTAGCGGGATAGTGTCAGAGACCCAGTACTTC. This encodes CASSYVTSGIVSETQYF.

The DNA of the CDR3 is TGCGCCAGCAGCCAACTCGTTAGTTCCCTAGGCACTGAAGCTTTCTTT. It codes for CASSQLVSSLGTEAFF. This chain links TRBV4-1 with TRBJ1-1; no definite D call. This CDR3 has 16 residues. Germline V gives CDR1 MGHRA, CDR2 YSYEKL. V gave up 2 bases and J gave up 4 bases, with 17 bases separating them.

The chain carries TRBV6-5 and TRBJ1-2, with TRBD1 matching 9 bases. The CDR3 loop spans 14 amino acids. Per the germline V gene, CDR1 is MNHEY and CDR2 is SVGAGI. The J segment lost 13 bases and the V segment lost 2 bases, leaving 11 bases of the junction unmatched. The CDR3 loop is CASSYANPGQGFTF. The CDR3 nucleotides read TGTGCCAGCAGTTACGCTAATCCGGGACAGGGTTTCACCTTC.

V gene TRBV5-4 combines with J gene TRBJ2-2; 7 bases are a match to TRBD1. Germline lookup yields CDR1 SGHNT and CDR2 YYREEE (reference sequence). V was clipped by 7 bases and J by 3 bases; unmatched bases: 6. The CDR3 has 14 amino acids. The CDR3 loop is CASQGGVDTGELFF. CDR3 bases: TGTGCCAGCCAAGGGGGCGTGGACACCGGGGAGCTGTTTTTT.

The chain has TRBV28 and TRBJ2-7, with 9 bases identical to TRBD2. Germline V CDR1 and CDR2: MDHEN, SYDVKM. CDR3 length: 15 residues. Trimming at V came to 3 bases and at J to 5 bases, leaving 8 bases not matched to a gene. The DNA for the CDR3 is TGTGCCAGCAGTTTTCAAGCGGGGGGTTCGGACGAGCAGTACTTC. Its translation is CASSFQAGGSDEQYF.

This chain links TRBV4-1 with TRBJ1-2; D is unclear. This CDR3 spans 16 amino acids. Germline V lookup: CDR1 MGHRA, CDR2 YSYEKL. Trimming took off 1 base at V and 0 bases at J, with 12 bases between the two ends. The CDR3 DNA sequence: TGCGCCAGCAGCCAAGTATATGCGGGCCCTAACTATGGCTACACCTTC. This codes for CASSQVYAGPNYGYTF.

This chain uses TRBV6-6 with TRBJ2-2, with unresolved D. The germline V gene encodes CDR1 MNHNY and CDR2 SVGAGI (reference sequence). This CDR3 has 16 residues. Trimming pared 2 bases from V and 2 bases from J, leaving 12 bases between. This CDR3 is CASSYLPGFNTGELFF. In DNA, the CDR3 is TGTGCCAGCAGTTACCTGCCAGGTTTTAACACCGGGGAGCTGTTTTTT.

The chain uses TRBV5-6 and TRBJ2-3, with D hard to call. V lost 0 bases to trimming and J lost 2 bases, with 7 bases between them. There are 14 residues in the CDR3. In germline, CDR1 is SGHDT, CDR2 YYEEEE. CDR3 sequence: CASSLGSITDTQYF. The CDR3 coding sequence is TGTGCCAGCAGCTTGGGATCTATCACAGATACGCAGTATTTT.

This chain joins TRBV30 and TRBJ1-1; D remains ambiguous. The V gene's germline CDR1 is GTSNPN and CDR2 SVGIG (reference sequence). CDR3 length: 12 amino acids. V gave up 0 bases and J gave up 7 bases, with 9 bases separating them. CDR3 in amino acids: CAWSVTSHEAFF. The CDR3 DNA reads as TGTGCCTGGAGTGTAACCAGTCATGAAGCTTTCTTT. The entire variable domain, with the rest obtained from reference TRBV30 and TRBJ1-1, is as follows: SQTIHQWPATLVQPVGSPLSLECTVEGTSNPNLYWYRQAAGRGLQLLFYSVGIGQISSEVPQNLSASRPQDRQFILSSKKLLLSDSGFYLCAWSVTSHEAFFGQGTRLTVV.

This chain connects TRBV7-9 to TRBJ2-7; TRBD2 matches at 8 bases. The ends lost 5 bases at V and 5 bases at J; junction bases unmatched: 17. This CDR3 contains 17 residues. From germline, CDR1 is SEHNR and CDR2 FQNEAQ (reference sequence). CDR3 region: CASSPPREGPYSDEQYF. CDR3 sequence (DNA): TGTGCCAGCAGCCCACCTCGGGAGGGCCCTTACAGCGACGAGCAGTACTTC.

The chain employs TRBV25-1 and TRBJ1-2; TRBD1 is a possible D gene (5 bases). This CDR3 contains 14 residues. The V end was cut by 4 bases, the J end by 3 bases, with 12 bases between. Germline V gives CDR1 MGHDK, CDR2 SYGVNS. CDR3 nucleotides: TGTGCCAGCAGTGGCGAGGGGTCGGACTATGGCTACACCTTC. Translating gives CASSGEGSDYGYTF.

The chain combines TRBV7-8 with TRBJ2-1; perhaps D is TRBD1 or TRBD2 (5 bases each). V dropped 4 bases and J dropped 0 bases, with 13 bases sitting between them. This CDR3 has 16 amino acids. Germline-derived CDR1 and CDR2 are SGHVS and FQNEAQ. CDR3 in DNA: TGTGCCAGCAGCTCTGGGACCGTCGGCTCCTACAATGAGCAGTTCTTC. Its protein product is CASSSGTVGSYNEQFF.

To note about this clone: Other DNA sequences in the sample encode the same CDR3. The V and J genes are TRBV13 and TRBJ2-7; D is unclear. This CDR3 has 14 residues. CDR1 is PRHDT and CDR2 is FYEKMQ in the germline V gene (reference sequence). V lost 2 bases to trimming and J lost 0 bases, with 8 bases between them. The CDR3 bases are TGTGCCAGCAGCTTATCCGAGAGCTCCTACGAGCAGTACTTC. It encodes CASSLSESSYEQYF.

The chain carries TRBV6-5 and TRBJ2-5; 7 bases are a match to TRBD2. Germline-derived CDR1 and CDR2 are MNHEY and SVGAGI. The CDR3 has 15 amino acids. J was trimmed by 2 bases and V by 2 bases; bases with no gene match: 5. DNA of the CDR3: TGTGCCAGCAGTTACGACTCTAGCGGACAAGAGACCCAGTACTTC. Its translation is CASSYDSSGQETQYF.

The chain couples TRBV10-3 to TRBJ2-2, with 11 bases aligning to TRBD2. The CDR3 totals 17 residues. Germline CDR1 is ENHRY and CDR2 is SYGVKD. The ends lost 3 bases at V and 5 bases at J; junction bases unmatched: 8. The CDR3 DNA sequence: TGTGCCATCAGTGAAGTCCTAGCGGGAGGTGAGACCGGGGAGCTGTTTTTT. Translated: CAISEVLAGGETGELFF.

The DNA of the CDR3 is TGTGCCAGCAGGTTCGCAGGGTCCACAGATACGCAGTATTTT. Protein: CASRFAGSTDTQYF. The chain uses TRBV27 and TRBJ2-3, with a possible D match to TRBD1 (5 bases). The CDR3 is 14 residues long. V was cut by 6 bases and J by 2 bases, with 12 bases left in between. The germline V gene has CDR1 MNHEY and CDR2 SMNVEV (reference sequence).

Of note for this clone: The identical CDR3 is also encoded by other nucleotide sequences in the sample. V gene TRBV13 combines with J gene TRBJ2-6; D is unresolved. The CDR3 is 13 residues long. V was clipped by 3 bases and J by 2 bases, with 2 bases between them. Germline CDR1 and CDR2: PRHDT and FYEKMQ (reference sequence). In DNA form, the CDR3 reads TGTGCCAGCAGCTTGGCTGGGGCCAACGTCCTGACTTTC. The encoded protein is CASSLAGANVLTF.

V usage is TRBV11-1 and J usage is TRBJ2-2; D is uncertain. The CDR3 sequence is 16 residues long. The V gene lost 1 base and the J gene lost 1 base, with 10 bases spanning the gap. Germline CDR1 is SGHAT and CDR2 is FQDESV (reference sequence). The CDR3 loop is CASSLVFPGNTGELFF. In nucleotides, the CDR3 is TGTGCCAGCAGCTTAGTCTTTCCAGGGAACACCGGGGAGCTGTTTTTT.

With respect to this clone: Other DNA sequences in this sample translate to the same CDR3. The chain joins TRBV6-5 to TRBJ2-2; weak D call: TRBD2 (5 bases). The germline CDR1 and CDR2 sequences are MNHEY and SVGAGI. This CDR3 is built from 13 residues. Trimming removed 2 bases at V and 6 bases at J, with 7 bases between. Written as DNA, the CDR3 is TGTGCCAGCAGTTACGTCGGGGCCGGGGAGCTGTTTTTT. Translated: CASSYVGAGELFF.

This chain's CDR3 is CASGDTRDQPQHF. The CDR3 DNA follows: TGTGCCAGCGGGGACACGCGCGATCAGCCCCAGCATTTT. V and J are TRBV6-5 and TRBJ1-5, with a tentative D call TRBD1 (6 bases). The germline V and J ends were trimmed by 8 bases and 5 bases, with 13 bases remaining between them. Germline CDR1 is MNHEY and CDR2 is SVGAGI. The CDR3 has 13 amino acids.

For this clone: Other DNA sequences in this sample translate to the same CDR3. This chain connects TRBV19 to TRBJ1-2; D call uncertain. The V and J ends lost 3 bases and 2 bases respectively, with 7 bases between them. This CDR3 contains 13 residues. Germline V gives CDR1 LNHDA, CDR2 SQIVND (reference sequence). CDR3 nucleotide sequence: TGTGCCAGTAGTATGTCCGGGAACTATGGCTACACCTTC. Amino acids: CASSMSGNYGYTF.

This rearrangement joins TRBV27 to TRBJ1-1; D is uncertain. CDR1 is MNHEY, CDR2 SMNVEV, per germline (reference sequence). V shed 5 bases and J shed 0 bases, with 10 bases lying between them. The CDR3 covers 14 residues. The CDR3 DNA sequence: TGTGCCAGCAGTCCCCTCGGGCTGAACACTGAAGCTTTCTTT. Translating gives CASSPLGLNTEAFF.

The genes are TRBV4-3 and TRBJ1-2; D is undetermined. Germline assignment: CDR1 LGHNA and CDR2 YSLEER. This CDR3 contains 15 residues. Trimming removed 1 base at V and 2 bases at J, with 11 bases between. CDR3 residues: CASSQVWQANYGYTF. Here the CDR3 DNA reads TGCGCCAGCAGCCAAGTTTGGCAGGCGAACTATGGCTACACCTTC.